The TCR beta chain described here comes from a study of cytomegalovirus exposure and HLA in healthy donors (dated by TCRdb to about 2017). Concerning the study at large: An earlier analysis of some 600 of the donors reported 276 Gb of sequence data and 90 million to 120 million unique TCR beta sequences obtained from around 170 million T cells. An early release that covered fewer than 750 HLA-typed donors contained approximately 300 gigabases of sequencing data and 70 million to 100 million unique TCR sequences. The genetic ancestry cluster associated with self-reported Caucasian donors included around four fifths of the 300 to 450 genotyped donors. The study aimed to test whether cataloging public T cell receptors could reveal signatures of past pathogen exposure. The study profiled the T cell repertoires of some 610 subjects by immunosequencing and related them to cytomegalovirus serostatus. In addition to the first cohort of around 670 subjects, a separate validation cohort of under 150 different subjects was used. The study combined high-throughput TCR immunosequencing, statistical association of individual TCRs with disease status, and machine learning to predict cytomegalovirus infection status. A later analysis re-analyzed previously published TCR beta repertoires from 500 to 700 donors and added high-resolution HLA genotyping to study TCR occurrence patterns. Rather than using new phenotypic data, the later analysis identified candidate immune exposures from TCR beta sequences and from how often those sequences occurred across donors. An earlier analysis of about 600 of the donors used high-throughput TCR beta sequencing to judge whether each TCR beta V gene segment behaved as functional or pseudogenic. Donor age, sex, ethnicity and CMV serostatus were compiled together with the repertoire data. Genome-wide SNP genotypes for about 60% of the 666 donors were used in a later genetic analysis, which treated that subset as a discovery cohort. All discovery cohort repertoires had been generated on a single sequencing platform. HLA typing included class I and class II loci at four-digit resolution. Typing coverage differed by locus: A, B, C, DRB1 and DQB1 were typed in roughly 629-630 donors, DQA1 in 500 to 550, DPA1 in roughly 590, and DPB1 in about 450. A handful of DR-DQ haplotypes were handled as single units for association and clustering because linkage in the cohort was strong. Across about 370 genotyped donors of the cohort, an average of approximately 240,000 unique TCR beta nucleotide sequences per donor were sequenced, and approximately 17% of those sequences were non-productive.

The protocol used for the library was the immunoSEQ multiplex PCR assay. For the multiplex PCR, a mixture combining 60 forward primers for TCR Vbeta segments and 13 reverse primers for TCR Jbeta segments was used. A multiplex PCR assay on genomic DNA amplified the CDR3 region of rearranged TCR beta genes. Amplified TCR beta libraries were sequenced as 87-base-pair reads on the Illumina HiSeq System. In the authors' own workflow: A later analysis tallied around 82 million unique TCR beta chains across the 600 to 700 repertoires, and some 10 million of those chains were shared by two or more donors. To remove PCR and sequencing errors, raw reads were error-corrected and collapsed into unique sequences using a nearest-neighbor algorithm that merged closely related sequences. Alignment of CDR3 sequences to IMGT reference sequences was used to assign V, D and J gene segments. For a sequence to be retained, a match of at least six nucleotides was required to both a V gene segment and a J gene segment. Rearrangements were called productive when the CDR3 lacked stop codons and stayed in frame with V and J; all others were non-productive. Following IMGT convention, CDR3 was defined as the stretch from the second conserved V-encoded cysteine to the conserved J-encoded phenylalanine. The earlier analysis of some 600 of the donors excluded sequences that lacked an unambiguous match to a single V gene segment. In an earlier analysis of several hundred of the donors, V segments were called functional above 56.7% productive rearrangements and were called segregating when the between-donor standard deviation exceeded 5%. A statistical classification framework was built to diagnose cytomegalovirus status from the catalog of TCR beta chain sequences. In a later analysis, V and J genes were assigned by comparing TCR nucleotide sequences against IMGT/GENE-DB human TR gene sequences. In a later analysis, CDR3 sequences and most-parsimonious VDJ recombination scenarios were assigned using the TCRdist pipeline. A later analysis defined each TCR beta chain by its CDR3 amino acid sequence plus V-gene family, and excluded reads lacking a unique V-gene family. To address suspected cross-contamination and a sequencing artifact, a later analysis removed several hundred highly shared, low-generation-probability nucleotide sequences. A later analysis calculated a clonal expansion index for each public chain from normalized within-repertoire ranks of inferred template counts. In a later analysis, generation probabilities were computed using a VDJ recombination model fitted to out-of-frame rearrangements, and the results were checked against IGoR. In a later analysis, hypergeometric tests were used to score TCR-TCR, TCR-HLA and TCR-CMV co-occurrence, with a repertoire-size bias correction applied to TCR pairs. To estimate false discovery rates, a later analysis permuted the HLA or CMV assignments 20 times. In a later analysis, co-occurring TCRs were grouped using DBSCAN, and TCRdist sequence similarity was added for clustering within HLA-allele-positive subsets. Co-occurrence clustering excluded repertoires with fewer than 30,000 or more than 120,000 public chains, plus five with anomalous nucleotide sharing. TCRdb holds this immuneACCESS table with in-frame rearrangements only. Some clones are missing; in checked studies, unresolved V genes explain under half, and the rest has no known cause. From that table come the V and J calls and clone size; the DNA was used to work out D and trimming. In all, the sample holds around 94,000 clones, and roughly 80% of those were seen once. Around 9.6% of the sample comes from the top ten.

The full study reports these points: In a later analysis, over 15,000 TCR beta sequences were associated with specific HLA alleles at a false discovery rate of 0.05. A later analysis found that most CMV-associated TCR beta chains appeared HLA-restricted, with HLA associations seemingly driven largely by CMV exposure. A cluster of highly shared sequence variants was judged likely to be a technical artifact of the sequencing pipeline. Across donors, most TCR sequences were observed very rarely, whereas some public TCRs were present in many individuals. In a later analysis, the rate of TCR association differed among HLA loci, with DRB1 alleles having the most associated TCRs and HLA-C alleles having the fewest. A later genetic analysis reported fewer N-insertions in productive TCRs among donors in an Asian-associated ancestry cluster than the approximately 670-donor mean. The study listed 150 to 200 TCR beta chains as associated with cytomegalovirus. In both the original and validation cohorts, the classifier was reported to diagnose cytomegalovirus status with high specificity and sensitivity. According to a later analysis, parvovirus B19, influenza, CMV and Epstein-Barr virus appeared linked to several top co-occurrence clusters. Strong co-occurrence of HLA alleles, especially DR and DQ, made assigning TCR associations to individual alleles difficult. Linkage disequilibrium might explain the correlated functional status among segregating V segments, but an unknown experimental factor could not be ruled out. A later analysis found that HLA-associated TCR beta chains were more clonally expanded and had lower generation probabilities than equally common non-associated chains. HLA typing was unavailable for some donors at each locus, so association tests used only the typed subset. A further reported finding was that TCR beta sequences accurately predicted the HLA-A and HLA-B alleles for most subjects in the first cohort. The authors suggested that the approach could potentially be generalized to other disease states and immunological phenotypes. The cohort was sequenced for TCR beta chains only, and without alpha or paired-chain data the features that could be detected were limited. Broadly in line with IMGT annotations, most TCR beta V segments showed up in productive rearrangements about 87% or about 30% of the time in an earlier analysis of a few hundred of the donors. In vitro tests confirmed that three of the cytomegalovirus-associated TCR beta chains recognize cytomegalovirus antigens. In a later genetic analysis, a missense DCLRE1C variant was associated with V-gene and J-gene trimming of TCR beta chains, and the association was replicated in an independent cohort. Because counts were too low, 15 or so rarely observed V segments, including chromosome 9 orphons, were excluded from the earlier analysis of under 650 of the donors. For the cohort, immune exposure information was limited to CMV serostatus. The presence/absence analyses assumed that sequencing depth was roughly uniform across donors, and that assumption may not be true.

With regard to this clone: The antigen it recognizes is unknown. Base qualities are missing; no much larger clone stands one base away.

The cohort consisted of approximately 690 healthy bone marrow donors. At the time of sampling, every cohort member was nominally healthy, though immune exposures that went unrecorded were likely present. The donor was CMV seropositive and was included in the group of 270 or so seropositive cohort members. A peripheral blood sample was collected from each donor, and TCR beta sequencing was performed on peripheral blood mononuclear cells. The Qiagen DNeasy Blood Extraction Kit was used to extract genomic DNA from the blood cell samples. Material: PBMCs. The receptor was derived from a male donor in good health and CMV-seropositive.

The nucleotide sequence reads as follows: TGTGCCAGCAGCTCCGAGAGGTCCCAGTACGTCACTGAAGCTTTCTTT. Its translation reads: CASSSERSQYVTEAFF. The chain couples TRBV21-1 to TRBJ1-1. TRBV21-1 is reported as a pseudogene. The CDR3 holds 16 amino acids from the cysteine to the phenylalanine. The read is trimmed to its CDR3 DNA, 48 bases read in frame from base 1.